In this sample, the clone carrying this TCR beta chain turned up once. In the original processing: Amplification with reference gene primers provided the estimates of nucleated cell counts. The table came from immunoSEQ multiplex PCR; TCRdb's copy has only in-frame clones and leaves some out. D and trimming were read from the DNA, whereas the V and J calls and clone size are those reported in that table. The top ten clones hold 2.5% to 3.5% of a sample with over 150,000 clones, 75% to 90% of them seen once. V was cut by 0 bases and J by 0 bases, with 3 bases left in between. CDR1 SEHNR and CDR2 FQNEAQ come from the germline V gene (reference sequence). The CDR3 sequence is 14 residues long. This entry belongs to a study of blood T cell repertoires in COVID-19. Study as a whole: Acute-phase and convalescent COVID-19 samples originated in the United States, Italy and Spain.

The sequence derives from a woman aged 60 to 75 with acute or convalescent COVID-19. V and J are TRBV7-9 and TRBJ1-3; D is unclear. Material for sequencing was peripheral blood. CDR3 amino acids: CASSLAFSGNTIYF. DNA for the CDR3: TGTGCCAGCAGCTTAGCCTTCTCTGGAAACACCATATATTTT.